The 11 T cell receptor beta chains below were found in one sample sequenced in a study of regulatory T cells in long-lasting Graves disease. Time point specified: newly diagnosed GD, antithyroid drugs for less than 3 months. Following extraction of RNA from PBMCs, that RNA was used to make the TCR library. CDR3 regions were amplified by Arm-PCR using iRepertoire HTBI primers to build TCR beta libraries. MiXCR was run by TCRdb on the multiplex PCR reads, yielding one entry per CDR3 protein. The top ten clones hold 20% to 25% of a sample with approximately 400,000 distinct CDR3 sequences, 15% to 18% of them seen once. The material was peripheral blood mononuclear cells (PBMCs), obtained at new diagnosis, from a patient treated with antithyroid drugs. All receptors derive from a female donor with Graves disease.

J is TRBJ1-2 and V is TRBV5-6, with a tentative D call TRBD1 (6 bases). This CDR3 comprises 12 residues. Trimming removed 4 bases at V and 7 bases at J, with 11 bases between. Germline CDR1 reads SGHDT; CDR2 reads YYEEEE. The CDR3 loop reads CASSTGAVGYTF. The CDR3 DNA sequence: TGTGCCAGCAGCACGGGGGCAGTTGGCTACACCTTC.

This clonotype has only one observation. V gene TRBV7-9 combines with J gene TRBJ2-5; TRBD2 matches 10 bases. V lost 5 bases and J lost 6; bases outside the gene matches: 21. Germline CDR1 SEHNR, CDR2 FQNEAQ (reference sequence). The CDR3 spans 19 residues. This CDR3 is CASSPTPLLSSGSGKTQYF. The CDR3 nucleotides are TGTGCCAGCAGCCCGACCCCGTTGCTTTCTAGCGGGAGTGGGAAGACCCAGTACTTC.

This clonotype was counted at least ten times. The V gene is TRBV2, the J gene TRBJ1-1; TRBD1 is a possible D gene (5 bases). Trimming left V 3 bases short and J 3 bases short, with 8 bases between. The V gene's germline CDR1 is SNHLY and CDR2 FYNNEI. This CDR3 has 13 amino acids. The CDR3 region is CASSEPGYTEAFF. The CDR3 DNA reads TGTGCCAGCAGTGAGCCAGGGTACACTGAAGCTTTCTTT.

This clonotype appeared many times. This chain joins TRBV29-1 and TRBJ2-7; 8 bases map to TRBD2. After removal of 4 bases from V and 3 bases from J, the junction contained 2 bases not matched to a gene. The length of the CDR3 is 12 residues. CDR1 SQVTM and CDR2 ANQGSEA come from the germline V gene. CDR3 DNA sequence: TGCAGCGTTGCCGGGACTAGCTACGAGCAGTACTTC. The encoded protein is CSVAGTSYEQYF.

The chain has TRBV20-1 and TRBJ2-1; the D gene is possibly TRBD2 (6 bases). With the DNA end fitting TRBJ2-5 better, the J assignment may be wrong. From germline, CDR1 is DFQATT and CDR2 SNEGSKA (reference sequence). The CDR3 totals 15 residues. In DNA, the CDR3 is TGCAGTGCTAGAGACACGGAGGGGCGGAAAGAGACCCAGTACTTC. Its translation: CSARDTEGRKETQYF.

This clonotype was detected ten times or more. The V call is TRBV29-1, the J call TRBJ2-3; TRBD1 is a possible D gene (6 bases). The CDR3 is made up of 14 amino acids. Germline values: CDR1 SQVTM, CDR2 ANQGSEA. V shed 4 bases and J shed 6 bases, with 17 bases lying between them. CDR3 DNA sequence: TGCAGCGTTGCGTTTGGCAGGGGAGTGGATACGCAGTATTTT. Amino acid sequence: CSVAFGRGVDTQYF.

This clonotype was found many times. The rearrangement joins TRBV12-3 or TRBV12-4 to TRBJ1-1; D is uncertain. CDR3 length: 13 amino acids. Trimming shortened V by 5 bases and J by 6 bases, and 13 bases separated the two germline ends. CDR3 residues: CASSPISPAEAFF. The CDR3 nucleotides are TGTGCCAGCAGTCCCATATCCCCGGCTGAAGCTTTCTTT.

This clonotype came up many times. This sequence joins TRBV11-2 and TRBJ2-4; 7 bases line up with TRBD2. From germline, CDR1 is SGHAT and CDR2 FQNNGV. V lost 6 bases to trimming and J lost 0 bases; unmatched junction nucleotides: 5. The CDR3 length is 15 residues. This chain's CDR3 is CASRQLAGAKNIQYF. As DNA, the CDR3 is TGTGCCAGCAGACAATTAGCGGGAGCCAAAAACATTCAGTACTTC. The entire variable domain, with the rest obtained from reference TRBV11-2 and TRBJ2-4, is as follows: EAGVAQSPRYKIIEKRQSVAFWCNPISGHATLYWYQQILGQGPKLLIQFQNNGVVDDSQLPKDRFSAERLKGVDSTLKIQPAKLEDSAVYLCASRQLAGAKNIQYFGAGTRLSVL.

In its sample, this clonotype was seen a few times. This chain links TRBV6-2 or TRBV6-3 with TRBJ2-1, with 8 nucleotides matching TRBD1. CDR3 length: 17 residues. Losses at the gene ends were 5 bases for V and 7 bases for J; bases not matched to a gene: 16. Germline V gene sequence: CDR1 MNHEY, CDR2 SVGEGT. The CDR3 protein is CASSPLSGRGRENEQFF. The CDR3 nucleotides read TGTGCCAGCAGTCCCTTATCGGGCAGGGGGCGGGAAAATGAGCAGTTCTTC.

At least ten counts were recorded for this clonotype. CDR3 nucleotides: TGCAGCGTTGACGGGACAGGGGGCGCGTACGAGCAGTACTTC. Translating gives CSVDGTGGAYEQYF. V gene TRBV29-1 combines with J gene TRBJ2-7; 12 bases match TRBD1. The CDR3 is made up of 14 amino acids. Per the germline V gene, CDR1 is SQVTM and CDR2 is ANQGSEA. V was pared by 3 bases and J by 4 bases, with 4 bases of the junction left unmatched.

This clonotype has a count of ten or more. The chain has TRBV28 and TRBJ2-5, with D possibly TRBD2 on 7 matching bases. The germline V and J ends were trimmed by 8 bases and 2 bases, with 21 bases remaining between them. CDR3 length: 16 amino acids. Germline-derived CDR1 and CDR2 are MDHEN and SYDVKM. In DNA form, the CDR3 reads TGTGCCAGCGTCAGGGGCCTTTTGGGGGGGCAAGAGACCCAGTACTTC. It codes for CASVRGLLGGQETQYF.